The rows below give T cell receptor beta chains drawn from one sample of a study of cytomegalovirus exposure and HLA in healthy donors. Profiling relied on immunoSEQ multiplex PCR, and the TCRdb table lists in-frame clones only, not all of them. The sample contains approximately 140,000 clones, approximately 80% of which appear only once. Sequences were obtained from PBMCs. The receptors shown here come from a middle-aged man in good health and CMV-seropositive. The CDR3 runs from the conserved cysteine through the conserved F or W. D genes are given only for firm matches. The size field is filled for only some rows; it gives once, few, many or a size class.

TRBV4-1	NA	TRBJ2-7	few	CASSQGADGFYEQYF	TGCGCCAGCAGCCAGGGAGCAGACGGATTCTACGAGCAGTACTTC
TRBV28	TRBD2	TRBJ2-1	NA	CASSLYVAGVRNEQFF	TGTGCCAGCAGTTTATATGTAGCGGGAGTGCGTAATGAGCAGTTCTTC
TRBV30	NA	TRBJ1-4	NA	CAWSTQGGEKLFF	TGTGCCTGGAGTACACAGGGAGGGGAAAAACTGTTTTTT
TRBV9	NA	TRBJ2-7	NA	CASSVAVGFYEQYF	TGTGCCAGCAGCGTAGCGGTGGGCTTCTACGAGCAGTACTTC
TRBV29-1	TRBD1	TRBJ2-7	NA	CSVRTGRPSSYEQYF	TGCAGCGTCCGGACAGGGCGACCGTCCTCCTACGAGCAGTACTTC
TRBV7-9	NA	TRBJ1-5	NA	CASSYAGASNQPQHF	TGTGCCAGCAGCTACGCGGGGGCAAGCAATCAGCCCCAGCATTTT
TRBV6-5	NA	TRBJ1-1	NA	CASSYSRVAEAFF	TGTGCCAGCAGTTACTCCCGGGTTGCTGAAGCTTTCTTT
TRBV5-1	NA	TRBJ2-7	few	CASSAAPSRGPYEQYF	TGCGCCAGCAGCGCTGCCCCCTCGCGGGGGCCCTACGAGCAGTACTTC
TRBV2	TRBD2	TRBJ2-7	NA	CASSDQAGLSYEQYF	TGTGCCAGCAGTGACCAAGCGGGACTCTCCTACGAGCAGTACTTC
TRBV6-6	TRBD2	TRBJ2-1	NA	CASSSPGAGGNEQFF	TGTGCCAGCAGTTCCCCGGGAGCGGGAGGGAATGAGCAGTTCTTC
TRBV10-3	NA	TRBJ2-2	NA	CAIRSDSGGGELFF	TGTGCCATCAGATCGGACAGTGGAGGCGGGGAGCTGTTTTTT
TRBV7-3	TRBD1	TRBJ2-7	NA	CASSLSPGQLQNF	TGTGCCAGCAGCTTAAGCCCGGGACAGCTACAGAACTTC
TRBV5-1	NA	TRBJ2-7	NA	CASSPGRGYEQYF	TGCGCCAGCAGCCCTGGACGGGGCTACGAGCAGTACTTC
TRBV19	TRBD1	TRBJ2-2	few	CASSTMDRVTGELFF	TGTGCCAGTAGTACGATGGACAGGGTGACCGGGGAGCTGTTTTTT
TRBV2	NA	TRBJ1-1	NA	CASSQQGTEAFF	TGTGCCAGCAGTCAACAGGGAACTGAAGCTTTCTTT
TRBV4-3	NA	TRBJ1-2	NA	CASSQAGGYTF	TGCGCCAGCAGCCAAGCAGGGGGCTACACCTTC
TRBV7-6	TRBD1	TRBJ1-1	NA	CASSTTGGKTEAFF	TGTGCCAGCAGCACCACAGGGGGAAAGACTGAAGCTTTCTTT
TRBV30	NA	TRBJ1-6	NA	CAWSPVSRSPLHF	TGTGCCTGGAGTCCGGTTAGTCGGTCACCCCTCCACTTT
TRBV18	NA	TRBJ2-7	NA	CASSPNSHGEQYF	TGTGCCAGCTCACCAAACAGCCATGGGGAGCAGTACTTC
TRBV9	TRBD2	TRBJ2-1	NA	CASSVAPWGGGSEQFF	TGTGCCAGCAGCGTAGCCCCTTGGGGCGGGGGATCGGAGCAGTTCTTC
TRBV5-6	TRBD2	TRBJ2-7	NA	CASSTPGGIQQYF	TGTGCCAGCAGTACGCCGGGAGGCATCCAGCAGTACTTC
TRBV2	NA	TRBJ1-5	NA	CASSGDGQDNQPQHF	TGTGCCAGCAGTGGAGATGGTCAGGACAATCAGCCCCAGCATTTT
TRBV9	TRBD1	TRBJ1-5	NA	CASSDGLGTGLTNQPQHF	TGTGCCAGCAGCGATGGTTTGGGGACAGGGCTCACCAATCAGCCCCAGCATTTT
TRBV7-9	TRBD1	TRBJ2-7	NA	CASSPRQGGGPYEQYF	TGTGCCAGCAGCCCCCGACAGGGGGGGGGCCCCTACGAGCAGTACTTC
TRBV14	NA	TRBJ1-4	NA	CASSQVRTRMFF	TGTGCCAGCAGCCAAGTTCGGACAAGGATGTTTTTT